This T cell receptor (beta chain) was recovered during a study of CD8 T cells in ankylosing spondylitis. Using quantitative 5'-RACE with molecular barcodes, the authors made TCR beta libraries. In TCRdb, the 5' RACE reads were re-called with MiXCR into one record per CDR3 protein. The sample has 200,000 to 300,000 distinct CDR3 sequences, around 32% seen once. Of note for this clonotype: The antigen remains undetermined.

General study results and limits: In reactive arthritis synovial fluid and blood, some motif variants had been reported before.

The TCR comes from a male donor with ankylosing spondylitis or in good health (not recorded which). The sample consisted of blood, either unsorted or a sorted T cell fraction (not recorded which).

CDR3 residues: CASSWGRGVFF. CDR3 DNA: TGTGCCAGCAGCTGGGGTCGGGGGGTGTTCTTC. The chain carries TRBV5-6 and TRBJ2-1; 7 bases line up with TRBD2. CDR1 is SGHDT and CDR2 is YYEEEE in the germline V gene. J gave up 15 bases and V 3 bases, and 6 bases lay outside the gene matches. CDR3 length equals 11 residues.